This T cell receptor beta chain was documented in a study of T-cell reconstitution after alpha-beta-depleted transplantation in children. CDR1 and CDR2 from the germline V gene are SGHTA and FQGNSA. Trimming removed 4 bases from V and 0 bases from J, with 12 bases in between. This CDR3 spans 16 amino acids. Construction of the TCRbeta library involved unique molecular identifiers. TCRdb analysed the PCR reads with MiXCR anew, one entry per CDR3 protein. Found here are over 150,000 distinct CDR3 sequences, approximately 12% of them singletons; the top ten hold 13%. As to this clonotype: This may be a read error: a much more frequent sequence differs by one nucleotide.

The sequenced sample was PBMCs, obtained before TCRalphabeta/CD19-depleted stem cell transplant. This clonotype was obtained from a boy between 2 and 10 years old with acute myeloid leukemia, due to receive a stem cell transplant. V usage is TRBV7-2 and J usage is TRBJ2-2, with D unresolved. Written as DNA, the CDR3 is TGTGCCAGCAGCTCAATGGCAGGCGCGAACACCGGGGAGCTGTTTTTT. Protein: CASSSMAGANTGELFF.